This record looks at one TCR beta chain sequence and its context. This CDR3 region has 15 residues. CDR1 and CDR2 from the germline V gene are MNHNY and SVGAGI (reference sequence). V lost 1 base, J lost 1 base, and 0 bases stayed unmatched. The data originate from a study of control samples from healthy donors and cancer patients. Using immunoSEQ multiplex PCR, the repertoire was profiled, and TCRdb retains in-frame clones only, with some absent. The data contain about 150,000 clones, roughly 94% of them seen just once; the ten biggest clones take up approximately 14%. Sequencing input: PBMCs. The origin of this receptor is a man in his 60s with colorectal cancer. This chain connects TRBV6-6 to TRBJ2-3; 9 positions match TRBD2. CDR3 amino acids: CASSYLAGGTDTQYF. DNA of the CDR3: TGTGCCAGCAGTTACTTAGCGGGGGGCACAGATACGCAGTATTTT.